Sequencing of this T cell receptor beta chain was carried out in a study of blood T cell repertoires in COVID-19. In the study overall: The origin of the acute and convalescent COVID-19 samples was the United States, Italy and Spain.

This CDR3 is built from 12 residues. Trimming shortened V by 2 bases and J by 11 bases, and 12 bases separated the two germline ends. Germline CDR1 and CDR2: MNHNS and SASEGT. The repertoire was sequenced with immunoSEQ multiplex PCR; TCRdb's copy has only in-frame clones and lacks some. The repertoire includes over 100,000 clones, more than 60% of them detected once, and around 2% sits in the top ten. The receptor's source is an older woman with acute or convalescent COVID-19. The chain links TRBV6-1 to TRBJ1-1; tentatively, D is TRBD1 (6 bases). Input material: peripheral blood. For the CDR3, the DNA is TGTGCCAGCAGTGAAAACAGGGATGGGGCTTTCTTT. Its translation is CASSENRDGAFF.